The 6 T cell receptor beta chains below were found in one sample sequenced in a study of shared clonotypes between healthy human individuals (dated by TCRdb to 2020 to 2021). The library was obtained by the immunoSEQ multiplex PCR assay. Drawn from immuneACCESS, this table holds only the in-frame rearrangements with V and J called that TCRdb kept. Clones are partly lost; checked studies trace under half to an unresolved V gene and leave the rest unexplained. The sample contains approximately 2,200,000 clones, roughly 91% of them found a single time. Together, the top ten hold approximately 1.7% of the sample. CD8 naive samples were obtained by positive selection for CCR7 among CD45RO-negative cells, yielding a CD45RA+CCR7+ population from which TemRA cells were excluded. The sequenced sample was naive CD8+ T cells from PBMCs. The cell subset or site tag for this specimen amounts to: CD45RA+CCR7+. All receptors come from a man aged 18 to 35 in good health. Some clones in this sample may be carry-over from other donors' samples.

The rearrangement uses TRBV6-5 and TRBJ2-1; D is undetermined. The germline gives CDR1 MNHEY, CDR2 SVGAGI. CDR3 length: 15 amino acids. Trimming removed 6 bases at V and 7 bases at J, with 19 bases between. For the CDR3, the DNA is TGTGCCAGCAGCACCGGGCAGGCGCTTTTGAATGAGCAGTTCTTC. This gives the protein CASSTGQALLNEQFF.

DNA for the CDR3: TGCAGCGTTTCGCCCGGGACTAGCGGGCGGTACACATACAATGAGCAGTTCTTC. Protein: CSVSPGTSGRYTYNEQFF. The rearrangement joins TRBV29-1 to TRBJ2-1; TRBD2 matches 12 bases. The V gene end was trimmed by 5 bases and the J gene end by 4 bases; junction bases not matched to a gene: 15. Germline CDR1 reads SQVTM; CDR2 reads ANQGSEA. The CDR3 is made up of 18 amino acids.

V is TRBV2 and J is TRBJ2-1; the D call may be TRBD1 or TRBD2 (6 bases each). In germline, CDR1 is SNHLY, CDR2 FYNNEI. Deletions cut 10 bases from V and 3 bases from J, with 16 bases between. The CDR3 contains 14 residues. CDR3 loop: CATRGGLSYNEQFF. The CDR3 bases are TGTGCCACTCGAGGGGGACTCAGCTACAATGAGCAGTTCTTC.

On this clone: The sample contains more than one DNA sequence encoding this CDR3. This rearrangement joins TRBV6-5 to TRBJ2-7; D ambiguous. CDR3 length equals 14 residues. Trimming stripped 0 bases from V and 0 bases from J, with 6 bases between. The germline V gene has CDR1 MNHEY and CDR2 SVGAGI. The CDR3 sequence is CASSYSRSSYEQYF. In DNA form, the CDR3 reads TGTGCCAGCAGTTACTCGAGGAGCTCCTACGAGCAGTACTTC.

This rearrangement joins TRBV19 to TRBJ1-4; D is ambiguous. Trimming cost V 4 bases and J 0 bases, with 12 bases left between them. The CDR3 consists of 16 residues. Germline values: CDR1 LNHDA, CDR2 SQIVND (reference sequence). DNA of the CDR3: TGTGCCAGTAGTAGACCCTCTTTTGCAACTAATGAAAAACTGTTTTTT. Translation gives CASSRPSFATNEKLFF.

J is TRBJ1-2 and V is TRBV18; D possibly corresponds to TRBD1 (5 bases). V lost 3 bases and J 6 bases, leaving 8 bases between the germline ends. From germline, CDR1 is KGHSH and CDR2 LQKENI. The CDR3 runs 12 residues. DNA of the CDR3: TGTGCCAGCTCACCGGGGGGAGATGGCTACACCTTC. This codes for CASSPGGDGYTF.